The present T cell receptor (beta chain) was sequenced within a study of regulatory T cells in long-lasting Graves disease. About the research overall: Over 5 years of antithyroid drugs with positive TSH receptor antibodies was taken to mean persistent Graves' disease.

CDR1 and CDR2 from the germline V gene are SGHAT and FQDESV (reference sequence). The CDR3 has 16 amino acids. V lost 8 bases, J lost 0 bases, and 14 bases lay in between. Indicated time point: persistent/refractory GD, antithyroid drugs over 5 years with positive TRAb. Preparation of the TCR library used RNA extracted from PBMCs. Patients of an endocrinology department in Xi'an, China, were included. Building of the TCR beta libraries involved iRepertoire HTBI primers and Arm-PCR of CDR3 regions. TCRdb re-called the multiplex PCR reads through MiXCR, storing one row per CDR3 protein. The table includes 650,000 to 850,000 distinct CDR3 sequences, 30% detected once. A word on this clonotype: Antigen: not known.

Findings and caveats of the study: Study was limited to peripheral blood, excluding thyroid tissue.

The material was peripheral blood mononuclear cells (PBMCs), obtained when the disease was refractory, from a patient treated with antithyroid drugs. The clonotype originates from a female donor with Graves disease. The chain links TRBV11-1 to TRBJ2-6; D might be TRBD2 (5 bases). The CDR3 protein is CASGRPGSSGANVLTF. The CDR3 DNA reads TGTGCCAGCGGCCGGCCGGGAAGCTCTGGGGCCAACGTCCTGACTTTC. Full variable domain (remainder filled in from reference TRBV11-1 and TRBJ2-6): EAEVAQSPRYKITEKSQAVAFWCDPISGHATLYWYRQILGQGPELLVQFQDESVVDDSQLPKDRFSAERLKGVDSTLKIQPAELGDSAMYLCASGRPGSSGANVLTFGAGSRLTVL.